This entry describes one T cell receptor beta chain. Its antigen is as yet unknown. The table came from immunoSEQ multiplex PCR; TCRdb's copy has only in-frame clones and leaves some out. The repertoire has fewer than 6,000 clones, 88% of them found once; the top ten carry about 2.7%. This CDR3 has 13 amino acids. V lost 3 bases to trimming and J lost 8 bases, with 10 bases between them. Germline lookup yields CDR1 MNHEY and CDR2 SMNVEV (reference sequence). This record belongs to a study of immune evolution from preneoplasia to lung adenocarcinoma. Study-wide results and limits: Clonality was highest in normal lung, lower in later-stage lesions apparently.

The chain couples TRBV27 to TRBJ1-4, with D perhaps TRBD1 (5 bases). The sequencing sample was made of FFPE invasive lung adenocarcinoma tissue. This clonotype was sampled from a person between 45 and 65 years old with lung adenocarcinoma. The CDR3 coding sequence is TGTGCCAGCAGTTTCCTCCGGGGGGAAAAACTGTTTTTT. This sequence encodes CASSFLRGEKLFF.